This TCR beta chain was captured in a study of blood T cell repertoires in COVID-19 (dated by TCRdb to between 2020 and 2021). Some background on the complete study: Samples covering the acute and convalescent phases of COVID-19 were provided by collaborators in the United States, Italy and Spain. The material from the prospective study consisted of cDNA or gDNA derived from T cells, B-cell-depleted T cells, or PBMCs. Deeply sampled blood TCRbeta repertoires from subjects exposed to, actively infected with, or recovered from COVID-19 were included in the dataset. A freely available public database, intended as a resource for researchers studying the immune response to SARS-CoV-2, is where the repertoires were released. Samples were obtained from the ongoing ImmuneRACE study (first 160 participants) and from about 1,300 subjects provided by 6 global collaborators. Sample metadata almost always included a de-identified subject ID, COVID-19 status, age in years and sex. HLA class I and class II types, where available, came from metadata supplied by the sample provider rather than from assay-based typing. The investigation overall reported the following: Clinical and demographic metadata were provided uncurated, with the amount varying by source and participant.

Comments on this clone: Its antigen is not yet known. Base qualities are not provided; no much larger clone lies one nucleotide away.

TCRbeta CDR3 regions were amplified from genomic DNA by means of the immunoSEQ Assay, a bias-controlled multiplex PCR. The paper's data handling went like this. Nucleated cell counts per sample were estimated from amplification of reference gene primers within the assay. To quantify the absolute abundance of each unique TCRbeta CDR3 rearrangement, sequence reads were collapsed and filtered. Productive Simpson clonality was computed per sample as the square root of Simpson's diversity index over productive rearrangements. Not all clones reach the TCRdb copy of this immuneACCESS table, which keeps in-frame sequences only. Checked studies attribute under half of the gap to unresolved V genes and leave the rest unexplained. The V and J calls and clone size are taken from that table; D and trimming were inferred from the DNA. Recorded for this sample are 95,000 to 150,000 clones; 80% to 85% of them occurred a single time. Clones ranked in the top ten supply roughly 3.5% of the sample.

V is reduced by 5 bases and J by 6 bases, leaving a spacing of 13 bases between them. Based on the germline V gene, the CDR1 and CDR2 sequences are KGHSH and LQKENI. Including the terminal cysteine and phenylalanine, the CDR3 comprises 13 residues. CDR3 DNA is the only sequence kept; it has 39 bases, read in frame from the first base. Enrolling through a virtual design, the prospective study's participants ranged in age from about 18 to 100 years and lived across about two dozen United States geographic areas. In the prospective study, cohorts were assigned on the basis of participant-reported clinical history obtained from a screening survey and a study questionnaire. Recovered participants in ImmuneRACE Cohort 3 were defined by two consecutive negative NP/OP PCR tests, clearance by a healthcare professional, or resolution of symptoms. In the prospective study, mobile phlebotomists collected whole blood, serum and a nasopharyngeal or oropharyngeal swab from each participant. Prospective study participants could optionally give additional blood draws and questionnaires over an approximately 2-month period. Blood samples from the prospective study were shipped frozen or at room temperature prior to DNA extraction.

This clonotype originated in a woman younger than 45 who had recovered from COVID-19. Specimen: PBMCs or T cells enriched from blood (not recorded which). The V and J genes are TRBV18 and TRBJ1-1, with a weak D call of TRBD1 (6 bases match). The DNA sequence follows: TGTGCCAGCTCAAACACAGGGTACGCTGAAGCTTTCTTT. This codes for CASSNTGYAEAFF.